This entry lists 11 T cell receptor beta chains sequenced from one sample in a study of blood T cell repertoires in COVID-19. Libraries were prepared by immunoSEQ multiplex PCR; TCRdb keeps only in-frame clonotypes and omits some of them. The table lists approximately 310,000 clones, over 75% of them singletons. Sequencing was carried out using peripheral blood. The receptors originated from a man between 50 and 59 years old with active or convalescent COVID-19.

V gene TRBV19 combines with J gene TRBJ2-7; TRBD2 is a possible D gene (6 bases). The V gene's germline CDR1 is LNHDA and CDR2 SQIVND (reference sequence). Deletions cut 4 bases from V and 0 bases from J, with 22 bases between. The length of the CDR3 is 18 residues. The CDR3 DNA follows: TGTGCCAGTAGTACCGGCGTGGGAGGTTTAGCGAGCTCCTACGAGCAGTACTTC. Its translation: CASSTGVGGLASSYEQYF.

In DNA, the CDR3 is TGTGCCAGCAGCCAAATGAACCAGCGGGGCTACAATGAGCAGTTCTTC. Translated, it gives CASSQMNQRGYNEQFF. The genes are TRBV4-2 and TRBJ2-1, with TRBD2 matching 7 bases. This CDR3 is 16 amino acids long. After removal of 2 bases from V and 3 bases from J, the junction contained 7 bases not matched to a gene. CDR1 and CDR2 from the germline V gene are LGHNA and YNFKEQ.

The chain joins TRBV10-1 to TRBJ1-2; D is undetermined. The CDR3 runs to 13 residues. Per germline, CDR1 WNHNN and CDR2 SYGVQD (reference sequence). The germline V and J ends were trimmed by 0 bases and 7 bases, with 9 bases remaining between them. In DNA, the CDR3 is TGCGCCAGCAGTGAGTCGCGGGCTCGTGGCTACACCTTC. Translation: CASSESRARGYTF.

The DNA of the CDR3 is TGTGCCAGCAGTATCTCTCAGTCCACTGAAGCTTTCTTT. Amino acid sequence: CASSISQSTEAFF. The V and J genes are TRBV7-2 and TRBJ1-1; D not certain. The V gene lost 6 bases and the J gene lost 4 bases, with 12 bases spanning the gap. The CDR3 sequence is 13 residues long. Germline CDR1 is SGHTA and CDR2 is FQGNSA.

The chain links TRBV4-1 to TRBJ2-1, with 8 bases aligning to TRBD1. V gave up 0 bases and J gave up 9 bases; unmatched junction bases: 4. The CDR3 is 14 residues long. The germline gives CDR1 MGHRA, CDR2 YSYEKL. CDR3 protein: CASSQDQGAGEQFF. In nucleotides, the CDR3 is TGCGCCAGCAGCCAAGACCAGGGGGCAGGTGAGCAGTTCTTC.

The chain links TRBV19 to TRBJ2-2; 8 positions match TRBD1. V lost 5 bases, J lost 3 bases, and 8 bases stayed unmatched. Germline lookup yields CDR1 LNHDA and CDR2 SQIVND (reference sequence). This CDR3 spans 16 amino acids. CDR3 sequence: CASSPLPGGDTGELFF. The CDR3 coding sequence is TGTGCCAGTAGTCCCCTGCCAGGGGGCGACACCGGGGAGCTGTTTTTT. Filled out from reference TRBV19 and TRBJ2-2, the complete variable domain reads DGGITQSPKYLFRKEGQNVTLSCEQNLNHDAMYWYRQDPGQGLRLIYYSQIVNDFQKGDIAEGYSVSREKKESFPLTVTSAQKNPTAFYLCASSPLPGGDTGELFFGEGSRLTVL.

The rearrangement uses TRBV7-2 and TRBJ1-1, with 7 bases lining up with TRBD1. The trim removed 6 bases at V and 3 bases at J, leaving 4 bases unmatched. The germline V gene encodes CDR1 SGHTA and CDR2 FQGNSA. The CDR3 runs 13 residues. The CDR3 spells CASRYTGDTEAFF. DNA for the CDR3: TGTGCCAGCAGGTACACAGGGGACACTGAAGCTTTCTTT.

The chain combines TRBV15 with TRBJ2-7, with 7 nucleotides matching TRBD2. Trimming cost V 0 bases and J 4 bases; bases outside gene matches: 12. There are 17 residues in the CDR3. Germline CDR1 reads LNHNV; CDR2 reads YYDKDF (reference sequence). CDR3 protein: CATSRDISAGASYEQYF. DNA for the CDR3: TGTGCCACCAGCAGAGATATTTCGGCGGGAGCTTCTTACGAGCAGTACTTC.

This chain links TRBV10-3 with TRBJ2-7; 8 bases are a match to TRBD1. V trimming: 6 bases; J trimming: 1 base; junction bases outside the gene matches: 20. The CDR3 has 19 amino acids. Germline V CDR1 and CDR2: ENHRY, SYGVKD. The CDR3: CAISTLKTGEVQRSYEQYF. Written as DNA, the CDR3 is TGTGCCATCAGCACATTGAAGACAGGGGAGGTCCAAAGGTCCTACGAGCAGTACTTC.

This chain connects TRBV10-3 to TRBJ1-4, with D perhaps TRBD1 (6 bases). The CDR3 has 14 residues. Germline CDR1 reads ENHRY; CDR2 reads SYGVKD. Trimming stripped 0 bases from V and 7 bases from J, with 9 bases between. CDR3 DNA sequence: TGTGCCATCAGTGAGTCGCGGGGGGCTGAAAAACTGTTTTTT. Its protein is CAISESRGAEKLFF.

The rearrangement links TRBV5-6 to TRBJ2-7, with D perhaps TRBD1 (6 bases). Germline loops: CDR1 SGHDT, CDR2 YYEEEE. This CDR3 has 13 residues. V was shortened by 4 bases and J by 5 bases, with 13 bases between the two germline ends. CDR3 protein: CASSQTGYHEQYF. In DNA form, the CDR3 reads TGTGCCAGCAGCCAAACAGGGTACCACGAGCAGTACTTC.